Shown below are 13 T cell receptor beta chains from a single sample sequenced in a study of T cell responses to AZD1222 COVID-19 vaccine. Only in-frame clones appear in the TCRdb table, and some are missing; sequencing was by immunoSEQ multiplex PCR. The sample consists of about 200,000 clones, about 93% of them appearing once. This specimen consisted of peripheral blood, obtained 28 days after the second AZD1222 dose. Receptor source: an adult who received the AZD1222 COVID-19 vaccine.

The CDR3 is CATGEPHRGLETYEQYF. The CDR3 DNA reads TGTGCCACCGGAGAACCCCACAGGGGACTCGAAACCTACGAGCAGTACTTC. The chain combines TRBV24-1 with TRBJ2-7; D might be TRBD1 (7 bases). This CDR3 region has 17 residues. V was trimmed by 9 bases and J by 2 bases, leaving 25 bases between them. Germline V lookup: CDR1 KGHDR, CDR2 SFDVKD.

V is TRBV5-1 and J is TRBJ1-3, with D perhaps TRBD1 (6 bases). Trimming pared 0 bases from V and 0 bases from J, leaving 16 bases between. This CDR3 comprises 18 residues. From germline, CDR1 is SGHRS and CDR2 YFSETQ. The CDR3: CASSLGSGTSNSGNTIYF. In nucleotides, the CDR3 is TGCGCCAGCAGCTTGGGCTCCGGGACATCTAACTCTGGAAACACCATATATTTT.

The CDR3 DNA reads TGTGCCAGCAGCCAAGATAGGCCCGGGAACTATGGCTACACCTTC. Its translation is CASSQDRPGNYGYTF. The J gene is TRBJ1-2, the V gene TRBV3-1 (or the pseudogene TRBV3-2); D uncertain. CDR3 length equals 15 residues. V was shortened by 0 bases and J by 2 bases, with 10 bases between the two germline ends. The germline V gene encodes CDR1 LGHDT and CDR2 YNNKEL (reference sequence).

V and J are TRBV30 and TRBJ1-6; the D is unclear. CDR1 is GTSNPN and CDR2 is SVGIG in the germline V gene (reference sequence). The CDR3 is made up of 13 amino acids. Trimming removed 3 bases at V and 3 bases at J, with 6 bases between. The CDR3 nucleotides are TGTGCCTGGAGGGTGGGCTATAATTCACCCCTCCACTTT. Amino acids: CAWRVGYNSPLHF.

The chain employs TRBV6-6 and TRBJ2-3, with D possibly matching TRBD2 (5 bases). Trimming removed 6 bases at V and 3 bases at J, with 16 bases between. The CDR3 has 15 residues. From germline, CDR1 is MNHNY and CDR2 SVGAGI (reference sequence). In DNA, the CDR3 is TGTGCCAGCAGCCCTACTACTAGACAAACAGATACGCAGTATTTT. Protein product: CASSPTTRQTDTQYF.

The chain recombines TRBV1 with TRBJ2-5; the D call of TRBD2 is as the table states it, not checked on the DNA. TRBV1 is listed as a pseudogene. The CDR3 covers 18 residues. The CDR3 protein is CTSSQVSGGPPYQETQYF. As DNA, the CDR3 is TGCACCAGCAGCCAAGTTAGCGGGGGGCCCCCATACCAAGAGACCCAGTACTTC.

As DNA, the CDR3 is TGTGCCAGCAAGGCGGGGTCGTACACCGGGGAGCTGTTTTTT. Translating it yields CASKAGSYTGELFF. The genes are TRBV5-4 and TRBJ2-2; a weak D match, TRBD2 (6 bases). Germline V gene lookup returns CDR1 SGHNT and CDR2 YYREEE (reference sequence). V was cut by 6 bases and J by 3 bases, with 12 bases left in between. The CDR3 covers 14 residues.

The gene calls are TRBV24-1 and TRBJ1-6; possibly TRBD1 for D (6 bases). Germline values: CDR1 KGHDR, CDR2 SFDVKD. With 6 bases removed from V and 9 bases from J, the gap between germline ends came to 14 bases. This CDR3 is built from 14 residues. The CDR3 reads CATSPGVESSPLHF. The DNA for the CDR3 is TGTGCCACCAGTCCAGGGGTAGAAAGTTCACCCCTCCACTTT.

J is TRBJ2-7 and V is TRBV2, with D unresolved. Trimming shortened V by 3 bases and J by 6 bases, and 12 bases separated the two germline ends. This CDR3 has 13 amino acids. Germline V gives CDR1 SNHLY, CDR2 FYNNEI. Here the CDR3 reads CASSDLISGEQYF. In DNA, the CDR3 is TGTGCCAGCAGTGACTTAATTTCGGGCGAGCAGTACTTC. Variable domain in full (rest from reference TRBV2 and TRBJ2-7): EPEVTQTPSHQVTQMGQEVILRCVPISNHLYFYWYRQILGQKVEFLVSFYNNEISEKSEIFDDQFSVERPDGSNFTLKIRSTKLEDSAMYFCASSDLISGEQYFGPGTRLTVT.

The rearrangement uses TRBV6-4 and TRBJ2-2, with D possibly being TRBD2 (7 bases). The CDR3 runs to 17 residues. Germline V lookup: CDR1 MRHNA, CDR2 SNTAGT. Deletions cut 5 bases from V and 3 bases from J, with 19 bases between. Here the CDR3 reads CASSQAGGRGYTGELFF. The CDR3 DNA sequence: TGTGCCAGCAGTCAGGCCGGGGGGCGGGGATACACCGGGGAGCTGTTTTTT.

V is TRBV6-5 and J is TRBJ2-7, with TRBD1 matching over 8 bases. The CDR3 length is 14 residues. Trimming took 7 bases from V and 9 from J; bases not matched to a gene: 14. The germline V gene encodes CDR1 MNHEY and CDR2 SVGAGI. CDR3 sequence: CASTFPGTGVGQYF. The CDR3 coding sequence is TGTGCCAGCACCTTTCCCGGGACAGGAGTGGGGCAGTACTTC.

The CDR3 reads CASSHVGRQLSSGYTF. In nucleotides, the CDR3 is TGCGCCAGCAGCCACGTGGGGAGGCAGTTAAGCAGTGGCTACACCTTC. The rearrangement uses TRBV4-1 and TRBJ1-2, with D uncertain. The CDR3 is 16 residues long. Trimming took 3 bases from V and 7 from J, leaving 21 bases between them. Germline V lookup: CDR1 MGHRA, CDR2 YSYEKL.

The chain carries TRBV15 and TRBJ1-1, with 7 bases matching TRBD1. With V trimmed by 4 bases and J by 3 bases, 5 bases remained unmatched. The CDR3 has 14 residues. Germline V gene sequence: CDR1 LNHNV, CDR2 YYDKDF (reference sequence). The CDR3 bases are TGTGCCACCAGCATAAATACAGGGGACACTGAAGCTTTCTTT. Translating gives CATSINTGDTEAFF.